This T cell receptor (beta chain) is from a study of cytomegalovirus exposure and HLA in healthy donors. About this clone itself: Its antigen is unidentified.

The CDR3 runs to 13 residues. Germline CDR1 and CDR2: LNHDA and SQIVND (reference sequence). V was pared by 5 bases and J by 10 bases, with 12 bases between. Study-level points and caveats: In an earlier analysis, about 87% or about 30%: the productive usage of most TCR beta V segments. HLA alleles showed associations with around 15,000 TCR beta sequences in a later analysis, at a 0.05 false discovery rate.

The study ran its PCR with 60 Vbeta and 13 Jbeta primers. Assay used: immunoSEQ multiplex PCR; TCRdb lists only in-frame clones, some missing. The table includes approximately 92,000 clones, roughly 63% detected once. The sequence derives from a man aged 45-65 years in good health and CMV-seronegative. Source material: PBMCs. The chain links TRBV19 to TRBJ1-6; D remains unclear. The CDR3 DNA follows: TGTGCCAGTAGTGCTAGCGTGGCGTCACCCCTCCACTTT. Translated: CASSASVASPLHF. Looking up the rest from reference TRBV19 and TRBJ1-6 gives the full variable domain: DGGITQSPKYLFRKEGQNVTLSCEQNLNHDAMYWYRQDPGQGLRLIYYSQIVNDFQKGDIAEGYSVSREKKESFPLTVTSAQKNPTAFYLCASSASVASPLHFGNGTRLTVT.